This TCR beta chain derives from a study of T cells after yellow fever vaccination. Overall study: The authors prepared low-cell-number fractions using SMART-Seq v4 Ultra Low Input.

Researchers made TCR cDNA using 5'RACE template switching, and this step added a universal primer site and UMIs. In TCRdb, the 5' RACE reads were re-called with MiXCR into one record per CDR3 protein. The sample has roughly 140,000 distinct CDR3 sequences; 7.7% are singletons. Whole-study findings and limits: It was the secondary response that reached its peak faster, day 5 versus 15, but it was weaker. Abundant clonotypes from the bulk population could have been carried over as contaminants into FACS-sorted repertoires.

This clonotype has ten or more counts. Its matching antigen is unknown. V was clipped by 3 bases and J by 0 bases, with 8 bases between them. Germline V lookup: CDR1 DFQATT, CDR2 SNEGSKA (reference sequence). This CDR3 is built from 13 residues. The source is a man aged 25-45 years who received the YFV17D yellow fever vaccine. This chain uses TRBV20-1 with TRBJ1-2; D unresolved. Sequences were derived from CD4+ T cells sorted from PBMCs, sampled 5 days after the yellow fever booster vaccination. Here the CDR3 reads CSASARTNYGYTF. The CDR3 DNA reads as TGCAGTGCTAGCGCTCGGACTAACTATGGCTACACCTTC.